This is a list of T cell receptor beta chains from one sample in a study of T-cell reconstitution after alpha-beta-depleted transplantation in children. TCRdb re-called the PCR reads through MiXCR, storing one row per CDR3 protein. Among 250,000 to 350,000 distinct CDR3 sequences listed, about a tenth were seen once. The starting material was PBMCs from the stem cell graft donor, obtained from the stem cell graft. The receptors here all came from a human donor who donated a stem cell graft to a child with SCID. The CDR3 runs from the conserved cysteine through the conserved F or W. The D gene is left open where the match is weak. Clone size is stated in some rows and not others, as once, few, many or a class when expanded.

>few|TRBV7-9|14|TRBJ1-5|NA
CASSLARDPQPQHF
TGTGCCAGCAGCTTAGCGCGGGATCCCCAGCCCCAGCATTTT
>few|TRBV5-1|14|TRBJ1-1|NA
CASSPSGRATEAFF
TGCGCCAGCAGCCCTTCGGGGAGGGCCACTGAAGCTTTCTTT
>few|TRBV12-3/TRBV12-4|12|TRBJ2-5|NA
CASASGVETQYF
TGTGCCAGCGCCTCTGGAGTAGAGACCCAGTACTTC
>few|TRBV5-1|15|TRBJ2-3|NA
CASSLEPDPTRPQYF
TGCGCCAGCAGCTTGGAACCGGATCCCACCCGTCCGCAGTATTTT
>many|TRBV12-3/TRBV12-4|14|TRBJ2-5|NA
CASRILGSQETQYF
TGTGCCAGCCGAATATTGGGCAGCCAAGAGACCCAGTACTTC
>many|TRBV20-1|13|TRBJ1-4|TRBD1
CSASRGQHEKLFF
TGCAGTGCTAGTCGGGGACAGCATGAAAAACTGTTTTTT
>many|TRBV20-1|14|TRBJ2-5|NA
CSARVGSEIETQYF
TGCAGTGCTAGAGTTGGTAGCGAGATAGAGACCCAGTACTTC
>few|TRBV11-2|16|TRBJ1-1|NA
CASSTGSGRENTEAFF
TGTGCCAGCAGTACCGGTTCGGGCCGGGAGAACACTGAAGCTTTCTTT
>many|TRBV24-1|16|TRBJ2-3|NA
CATSDPQATGGDTQYF
TGTGCCACCAGTGACCCCCAGGCTACAGGTGGAGATACGCAGTATTTT
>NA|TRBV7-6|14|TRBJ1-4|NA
CASSPMGYNEKLFF
TGTGCCAGCAGCCCGATGGGGTACAATGAAAAACTGTTTTTT
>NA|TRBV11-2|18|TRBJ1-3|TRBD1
CASSSNRDRGRGGNTIYF
TGTGCCAGCAGCTCGAACCGGGACAGGGGACGGGGAGGAAACACCATATATTTT
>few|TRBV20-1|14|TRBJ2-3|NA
CSARWATSTDTQYF
TGCAGTGCTAGATGGGCCACTAGCACAGATACGCAGTATTTT
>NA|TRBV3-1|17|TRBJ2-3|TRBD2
CASSQLGTSGSTDTQYF
TGTGCCAGCAGCCAACTCGGGACTAGCGGAAGCACAGATACGCAGTATTTT
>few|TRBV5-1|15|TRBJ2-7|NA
CASSLRTDRSYEQYF
TGCGCCAGCAGCTTGAGAACGGACCGCTCCTACGAGCAGTACTTC
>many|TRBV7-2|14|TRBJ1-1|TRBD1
CASSFSGGPVEAFF
TGTGCCAGCAGCTTTTCAGGGGGCCCTGTTGAAGCTTTCTTT
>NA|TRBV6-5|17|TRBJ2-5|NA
CASSYSSLQMRQETQYF
TGTGCCAGCAGTTACTCGTCCTTACAAATGAGACAAGAGACCCAGTACTTC
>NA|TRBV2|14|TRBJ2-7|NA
CASSQNRRFYEQYF
TGTGCCAGCAGTCAGAACAGGAGATTCTACGAGCAGTACTTC
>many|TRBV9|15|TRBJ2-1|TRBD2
CASSVMGLAGNEQFF
TGTGCCAGCAGCGTCATGGGACTAGCGGGGAATGAGCAGTTCTTC
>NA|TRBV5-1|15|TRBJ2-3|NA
CASSLNGDYTDTQYF
TGCGCCAGCAGCTTGAACGGGGATTACACAGATACGCAGTATTTT
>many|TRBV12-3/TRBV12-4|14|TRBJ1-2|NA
CASSLPASSHGYTF
TGTGCCAGCAGTTTACCCGCCAGTTCACATGGCTACACCTTC
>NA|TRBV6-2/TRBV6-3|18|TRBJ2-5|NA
CASSYRTPIQGRKETQYF
TGTGCCAGCAGTTACCGTACCCCCATACAGGGGAGGAAAGAGACCCAGTACTTC
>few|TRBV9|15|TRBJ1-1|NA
CASSGRGGWDTEAFF
TGTGCCAGCAGCGGCAGAGGGGGTTGGGACACTGAAGCTTTCTTT
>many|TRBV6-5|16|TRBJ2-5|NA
CASSFWAGGIQETQYF
TGTGCCAGCAGTTTTTGGGCTGGAGGAATACAAGAGACCCAGTACTTC
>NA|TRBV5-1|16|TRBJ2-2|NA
CASSLVQGKGAGELFF
TGCGCCAGCAGCTTGGTGCAGGGAAAAGGTGCCGGGGAGCTGTTTTTT
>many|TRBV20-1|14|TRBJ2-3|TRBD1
CSAHDRGPTDTQYF
TGCAGTGCTCACGACAGGGGCCCCACAGATACGCAGTATTTT
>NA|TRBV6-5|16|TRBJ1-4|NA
CASSYSNRAENEKLFF
TGTGCCAGCAGTTACTCGAACCGGGCTGAGAATGAAAAACTGTTTTTT
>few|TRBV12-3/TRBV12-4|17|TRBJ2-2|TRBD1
CASSLALGQGAVGELFF
TGTGCCAGCAGTTTAGCGCTGGGACAGGGGGCTGTCGGGGAGCTGTTTTTT
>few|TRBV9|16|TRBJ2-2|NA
CASSGLIVGNTGELFF
TGTGCCAGCAGCGGTCTCATAGTGGGGAACACCGGGGAGCTGTTTTTT
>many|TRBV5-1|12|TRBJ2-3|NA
CASSWQEDTQYF
TGCGCCAGCAGCTGGCAGGAAGATACGCAGTATTTT
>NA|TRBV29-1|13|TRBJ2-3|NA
CSVDPRVWDTQYF
TGCAGCGTTGATCCAAGGGTTTGGGATACGCAGTATTTT
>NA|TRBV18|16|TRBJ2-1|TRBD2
CASSRGSGDSYNEQFF
TGTGCCAGCTCGAGGGGTAGCGGGGACTCCTACAATGAGCAGTTCTTC
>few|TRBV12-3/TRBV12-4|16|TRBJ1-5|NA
CASSLRGIAQNQPQHF
TGTGCCAGCAGTTTAAGGGGAATTGCGCAGAATCAGCCCCAGCATTTT
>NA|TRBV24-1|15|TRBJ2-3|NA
CATSERGLGTDTQYF
TGTGCCACCAGTGAGAGGGGCCTCGGCACAGATACGCAGTATTTT
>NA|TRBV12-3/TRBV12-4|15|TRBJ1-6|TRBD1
CASSLKSGGSSPLHF
TGTGCCAGCAGTTTAAAATCAGGGGGCTCTTCACCCCTCCACTTT
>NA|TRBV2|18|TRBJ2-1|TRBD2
CASSERPLAGDSYNEQFF
TGTGCCAGCAGTGAACGCCCCCTAGCGGGGGACTCCTACAATGAGCAGTTCTTC
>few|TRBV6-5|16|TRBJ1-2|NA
CASRLTTGPVPDGYTF
TGTGCCAGCAGATTAACCACAGGGCCCGTTCCGGATGGCTACACCTTC
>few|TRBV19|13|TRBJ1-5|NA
CASRGMGNQPQHF
TGTGCCAGTAGGGGGATGGGCAATCAGCCCCAGCATTTT
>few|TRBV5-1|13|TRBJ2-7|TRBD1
CASSLGQGWEQYF
TGCGCCAGCAGCTTGGGACAGGGGTGGGAGCAGTACTTC
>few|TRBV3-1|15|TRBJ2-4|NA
CASRFGTNAKNIQYF
TGTGCCAGCAGGTTCGGGACCAATGCCAAAAACATTCAGTACTTC
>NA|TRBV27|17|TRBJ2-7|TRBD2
CASSLTLSSGGSYEQYF
TGTGCCAGCAGTTTAACTTTATCTAGCGGGGGGTCCTACGAGCAGTACTTC
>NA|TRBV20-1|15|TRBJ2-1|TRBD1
CSAAEGTGYANEQFF
TGCAGTGCTGCGGAGGGGACAGGGTATGCCAATGAGCAGTTCTTC
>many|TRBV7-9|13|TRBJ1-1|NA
CASSDSGNTEAFF
TGTGCCAGCTCAGACAGCGGGAACACTGAAGCTTTCTTT
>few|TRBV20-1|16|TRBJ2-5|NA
CSARDPTGDYVETQYF
TGCAGTGCTAGAGATCCGACAGGCGACTACGTGGAGACCCAGTACTTC
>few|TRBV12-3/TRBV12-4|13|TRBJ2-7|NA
CASRGDPGYEQYF
TGTGCCAGCAGGGGCGATCCAGGCTACGAGCAGTACTTC
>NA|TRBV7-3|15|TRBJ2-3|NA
CASSPGIRGTDTQYF
TGTGCCAGCAGCCCCGGGATTCGGGGCACAGATACGCAGTATTTT
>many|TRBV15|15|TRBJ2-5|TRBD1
CATSRQGAGTETQYF
TGTGCCACCAGCAGGCAGGGGGCGGGTACTGAGACCCAGTACTTC
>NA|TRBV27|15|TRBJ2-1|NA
CASSTQGFQPNEQFF
TGTGCCAGCAGTACCCAAGGTTTCCAGCCCAATGAGCAGTTCTTC
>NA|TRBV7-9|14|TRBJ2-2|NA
CASSSSQNTGELFF
TGTGCCAGCAGCTCCTCGCAAAACACCGGGGAGCTGTTTTTT
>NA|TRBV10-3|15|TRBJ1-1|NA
CAISESAGANTEAFF
TGTGCCATCAGTGAGTCTGCAGGAGCGAACACTGAAGCTTTCTTT
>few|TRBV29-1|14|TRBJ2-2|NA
CSVWTDANTGELFF
TGCAGCGTTTGGACAGACGCGAACACCGGGGAGCTGTTTTTT
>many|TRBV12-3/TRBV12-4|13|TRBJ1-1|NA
CASTTGKVTEAFF
TGTGCCAGCACTACAGGGAAGGTCACTGAAGCTTTCTTT
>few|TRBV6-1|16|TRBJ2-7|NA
CASSASGTVPSYEQYF
TGTGCCAGCAGTGCGTCCGGGACTGTCCCCTCCTACGAGCAGTACTTC
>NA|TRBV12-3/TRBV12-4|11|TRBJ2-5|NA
CASNRGGTQYF
TGTGCCAGCAATAGAGGGGGGACCCAGTACTTC
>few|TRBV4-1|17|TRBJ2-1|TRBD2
CASSQLLAGGFYNEQFF
TGCGCCAGCAGCCAACTCCTAGCGGGGGGCTTCTACAATGAGCAGTTCTTC
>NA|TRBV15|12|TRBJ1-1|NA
CATSRVGAEAFF
TGTGCCACCAGCAGAGTTGGTGCCGAAGCTTTCTTT